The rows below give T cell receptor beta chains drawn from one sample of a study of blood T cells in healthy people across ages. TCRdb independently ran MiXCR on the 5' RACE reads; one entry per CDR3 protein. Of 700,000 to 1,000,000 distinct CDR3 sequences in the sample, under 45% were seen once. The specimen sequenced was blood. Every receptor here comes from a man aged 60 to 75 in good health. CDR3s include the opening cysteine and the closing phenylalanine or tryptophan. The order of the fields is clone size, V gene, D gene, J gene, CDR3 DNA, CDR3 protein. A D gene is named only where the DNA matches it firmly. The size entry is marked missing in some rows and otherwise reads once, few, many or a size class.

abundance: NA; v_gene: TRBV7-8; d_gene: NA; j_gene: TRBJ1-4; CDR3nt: TGTGCCAGCAGCTTAGGCCCTGATGAAAAACTGTTTTTT; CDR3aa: CASSLGPDEKLFF
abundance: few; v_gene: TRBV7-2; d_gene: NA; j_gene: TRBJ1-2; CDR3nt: TGTGCCAGCAGTCCCGGGCCCGTCAAGGCCTATGGCTACACCTTC; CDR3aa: CASSPGPVKAYGYTF
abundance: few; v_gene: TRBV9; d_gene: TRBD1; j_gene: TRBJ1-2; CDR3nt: TGTGCCAGTGAAGACAGGGGCGGTAATGGCTACACCTTC; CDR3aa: CASEDRGGNGYTF
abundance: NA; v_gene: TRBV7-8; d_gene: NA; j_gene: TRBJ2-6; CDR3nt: TGTGCCAGCAGATTAGAAGCTGGGTACCCGAGCTCTGGGGCCAACGTCCTGACTTTC; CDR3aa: CASRLEAGYPSSGANVLTF
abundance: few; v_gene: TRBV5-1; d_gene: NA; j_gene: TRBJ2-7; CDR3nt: TGCGCCAGCAGCTTGGTGGACAGTGTAACCTACGAGCAGTACTTC; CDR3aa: CASSLVDSVTYEQYF
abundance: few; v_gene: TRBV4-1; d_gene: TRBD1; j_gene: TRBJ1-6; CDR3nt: TGCGCCAGCAGCCAAGATATGGGACAGGGTTCCCAAATCGCTAATTCACCCCTCCACTTT; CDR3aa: CASSQDMGQGSQIANSPLHF
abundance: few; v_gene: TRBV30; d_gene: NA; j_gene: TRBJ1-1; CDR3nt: TGTGCCTGGACAACTACAGGGCCCACTGAAGCTTTCTTT; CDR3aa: CAWTTTGPTEAFF
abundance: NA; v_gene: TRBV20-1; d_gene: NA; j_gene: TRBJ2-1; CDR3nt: TGCAGTGCTAACGGACGAGCGGACTACAATGAGCAGTTCTTC; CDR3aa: CSANGRADYNEQFF
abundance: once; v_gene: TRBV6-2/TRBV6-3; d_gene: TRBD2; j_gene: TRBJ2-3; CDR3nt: TGTGCCAGCAGTTACATAGGGACTAGCGGGGTATGGACAGATACGCAGTATTTT; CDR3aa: CASSYIGTSGVWTDTQYF
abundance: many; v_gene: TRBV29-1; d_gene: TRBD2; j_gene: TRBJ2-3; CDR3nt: TGCAGCGTCCAGGGACTAGCTAGCACAGATACGCAGTATTTT; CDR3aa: CSVQGLASTDTQYF
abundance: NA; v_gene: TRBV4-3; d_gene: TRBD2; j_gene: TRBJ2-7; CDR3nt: TGCGCCAGCAGCCAGGGTGTGGAACGAGCGGGACCCTACGAGCAGTACTTC; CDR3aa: CASSQGVERAGPYEQYF
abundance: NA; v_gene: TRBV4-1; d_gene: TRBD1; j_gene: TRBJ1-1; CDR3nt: TGCGCCAGCAGCCACCCGGGACAGGGGCTGACTGAAGCTTTCTTT; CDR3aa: CASSHPGQGLTEAFF
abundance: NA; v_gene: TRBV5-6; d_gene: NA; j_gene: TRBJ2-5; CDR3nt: TGTGCCAGCAGCCCGCTGGACTCCCCTTGGTACCAAGAGACCCAGTACTTC; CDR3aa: CASSPLDSPWYQETQYF
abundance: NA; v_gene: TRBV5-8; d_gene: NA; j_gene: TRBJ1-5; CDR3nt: TGTGCCAGCAGCCAAACGAGCAATCAGCCCCAGCATTTT; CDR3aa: CASSQTSNQPQHF
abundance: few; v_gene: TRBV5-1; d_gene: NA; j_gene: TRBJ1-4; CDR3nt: TGCGCCAGCAGCCCCGGGGAGGAACGGGGAGCTAATGAAAAACTGTTTTTT; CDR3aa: CASSPGEERGANEKLFF
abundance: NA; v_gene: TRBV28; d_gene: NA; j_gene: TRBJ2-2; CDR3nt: TGTGCCAGCAGAGAGAACACCGGGGAGCTGTTTTTT; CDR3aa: CASRENTGELFF
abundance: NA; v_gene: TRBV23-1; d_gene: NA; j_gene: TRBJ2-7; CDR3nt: TGCGCCAGCGGCCGCTTTGGCCCTTACGAGCAGTACTTC; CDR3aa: CASGRFGPYEQYF
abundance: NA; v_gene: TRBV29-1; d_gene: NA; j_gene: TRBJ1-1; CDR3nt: TGCAGCGTTGAAGATCTTCCCAGCGGTTCCCGACAGTCTGAAGCTTTCTTT; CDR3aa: CSVEDLPSGSRQSEAFF
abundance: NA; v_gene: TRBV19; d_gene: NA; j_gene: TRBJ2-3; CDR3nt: TGTGCCAGTAAACTAGAGGGTACGCAGTATTTT; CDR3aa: CASKLEGTQYF
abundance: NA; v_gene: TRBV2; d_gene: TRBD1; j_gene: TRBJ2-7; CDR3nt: TGTGCCAGCAGGGGTGGGACAGGGGACTACGAGCAGTACTTC; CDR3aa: CASRGGTGDYEQYF
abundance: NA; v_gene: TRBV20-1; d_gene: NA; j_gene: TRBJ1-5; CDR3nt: TGCAGTGCTAGCTTCAAGGGTTATAGCAATCAGCCCCAGCATTTT; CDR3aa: CSASFKGYSNQPQHF
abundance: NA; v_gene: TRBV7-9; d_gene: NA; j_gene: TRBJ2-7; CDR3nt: TGTGCCAGCAGCTTAGCGAAGGGATACGAGCAGTACTTC; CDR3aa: CASSLAKGYEQYF
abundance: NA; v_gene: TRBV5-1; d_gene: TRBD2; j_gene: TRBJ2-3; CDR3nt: TGCGCCAGCAGCGCTGGGGCAGGGAGGGTGACAGATACGCAGTATTTT; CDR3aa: CASSAGAGRVTDTQYF
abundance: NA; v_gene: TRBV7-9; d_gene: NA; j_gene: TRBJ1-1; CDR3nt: TGTGCCAGCAGCTTAGACACCGCTGAAGCTTTCTTT; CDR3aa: CASSLDTAEAFF
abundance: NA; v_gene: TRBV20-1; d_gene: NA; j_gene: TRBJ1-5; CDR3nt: TGCAGTGCTAGATTTGAGGGGACATCATTCAATCAGCCCCAGCATTTT; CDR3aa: CSARFEGTSFNQPQHF
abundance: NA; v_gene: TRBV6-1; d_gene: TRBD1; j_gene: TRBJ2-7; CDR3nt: TGTGCCAGCTGCCCGGGACAGGGGCATTACGAGCAGTACTTC; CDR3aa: CASCPGQGHYEQYF
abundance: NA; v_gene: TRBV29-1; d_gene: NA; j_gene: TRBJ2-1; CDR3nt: TGCAGCGTTGATTTGACAGGCGGTGGGGTGGGTGATGAGCAGTTCTTC; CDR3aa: CSVDLTGGGVGDEQFF
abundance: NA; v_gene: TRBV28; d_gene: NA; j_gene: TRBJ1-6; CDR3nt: TGTGCCAGCAGTTTTCGGCAGGGTAGGAGCCACTTT; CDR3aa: CASSFRQGRSHF
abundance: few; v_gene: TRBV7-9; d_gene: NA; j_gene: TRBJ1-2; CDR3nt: TGTGCCAGCAGCTCGTCTCGGGACGGTAATAACTATGGCTACACCTTC; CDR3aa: CASSSSRDGNNYGYTF
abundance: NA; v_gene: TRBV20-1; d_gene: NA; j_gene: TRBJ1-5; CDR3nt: TGCAGTGCTAGAACCATGGGACAGCCCCAGCATTTT; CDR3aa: CSARTMGQPQHF
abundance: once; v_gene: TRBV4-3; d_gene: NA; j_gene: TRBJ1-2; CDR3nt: TGCGCCAGCAGCCAAGATAAGGGATCCTTCGCCTATGGCTACACCTTC; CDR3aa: CASSQDKGSFAYGYTF
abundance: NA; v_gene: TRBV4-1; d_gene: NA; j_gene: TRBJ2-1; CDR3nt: TGCGCCAGCAGCCAAGACCAGAACCCCTACAATGAGCAGTTCTTC; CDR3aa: CASSQDQNPYNEQFF
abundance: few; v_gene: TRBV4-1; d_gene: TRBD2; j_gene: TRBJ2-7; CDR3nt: TGCGCCAGCAGCCATAGCCTAGCGGGGGGGCCTTCCCCCTACGAGCAGTACTTC; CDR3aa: CASSHSLAGGPSPYEQYF